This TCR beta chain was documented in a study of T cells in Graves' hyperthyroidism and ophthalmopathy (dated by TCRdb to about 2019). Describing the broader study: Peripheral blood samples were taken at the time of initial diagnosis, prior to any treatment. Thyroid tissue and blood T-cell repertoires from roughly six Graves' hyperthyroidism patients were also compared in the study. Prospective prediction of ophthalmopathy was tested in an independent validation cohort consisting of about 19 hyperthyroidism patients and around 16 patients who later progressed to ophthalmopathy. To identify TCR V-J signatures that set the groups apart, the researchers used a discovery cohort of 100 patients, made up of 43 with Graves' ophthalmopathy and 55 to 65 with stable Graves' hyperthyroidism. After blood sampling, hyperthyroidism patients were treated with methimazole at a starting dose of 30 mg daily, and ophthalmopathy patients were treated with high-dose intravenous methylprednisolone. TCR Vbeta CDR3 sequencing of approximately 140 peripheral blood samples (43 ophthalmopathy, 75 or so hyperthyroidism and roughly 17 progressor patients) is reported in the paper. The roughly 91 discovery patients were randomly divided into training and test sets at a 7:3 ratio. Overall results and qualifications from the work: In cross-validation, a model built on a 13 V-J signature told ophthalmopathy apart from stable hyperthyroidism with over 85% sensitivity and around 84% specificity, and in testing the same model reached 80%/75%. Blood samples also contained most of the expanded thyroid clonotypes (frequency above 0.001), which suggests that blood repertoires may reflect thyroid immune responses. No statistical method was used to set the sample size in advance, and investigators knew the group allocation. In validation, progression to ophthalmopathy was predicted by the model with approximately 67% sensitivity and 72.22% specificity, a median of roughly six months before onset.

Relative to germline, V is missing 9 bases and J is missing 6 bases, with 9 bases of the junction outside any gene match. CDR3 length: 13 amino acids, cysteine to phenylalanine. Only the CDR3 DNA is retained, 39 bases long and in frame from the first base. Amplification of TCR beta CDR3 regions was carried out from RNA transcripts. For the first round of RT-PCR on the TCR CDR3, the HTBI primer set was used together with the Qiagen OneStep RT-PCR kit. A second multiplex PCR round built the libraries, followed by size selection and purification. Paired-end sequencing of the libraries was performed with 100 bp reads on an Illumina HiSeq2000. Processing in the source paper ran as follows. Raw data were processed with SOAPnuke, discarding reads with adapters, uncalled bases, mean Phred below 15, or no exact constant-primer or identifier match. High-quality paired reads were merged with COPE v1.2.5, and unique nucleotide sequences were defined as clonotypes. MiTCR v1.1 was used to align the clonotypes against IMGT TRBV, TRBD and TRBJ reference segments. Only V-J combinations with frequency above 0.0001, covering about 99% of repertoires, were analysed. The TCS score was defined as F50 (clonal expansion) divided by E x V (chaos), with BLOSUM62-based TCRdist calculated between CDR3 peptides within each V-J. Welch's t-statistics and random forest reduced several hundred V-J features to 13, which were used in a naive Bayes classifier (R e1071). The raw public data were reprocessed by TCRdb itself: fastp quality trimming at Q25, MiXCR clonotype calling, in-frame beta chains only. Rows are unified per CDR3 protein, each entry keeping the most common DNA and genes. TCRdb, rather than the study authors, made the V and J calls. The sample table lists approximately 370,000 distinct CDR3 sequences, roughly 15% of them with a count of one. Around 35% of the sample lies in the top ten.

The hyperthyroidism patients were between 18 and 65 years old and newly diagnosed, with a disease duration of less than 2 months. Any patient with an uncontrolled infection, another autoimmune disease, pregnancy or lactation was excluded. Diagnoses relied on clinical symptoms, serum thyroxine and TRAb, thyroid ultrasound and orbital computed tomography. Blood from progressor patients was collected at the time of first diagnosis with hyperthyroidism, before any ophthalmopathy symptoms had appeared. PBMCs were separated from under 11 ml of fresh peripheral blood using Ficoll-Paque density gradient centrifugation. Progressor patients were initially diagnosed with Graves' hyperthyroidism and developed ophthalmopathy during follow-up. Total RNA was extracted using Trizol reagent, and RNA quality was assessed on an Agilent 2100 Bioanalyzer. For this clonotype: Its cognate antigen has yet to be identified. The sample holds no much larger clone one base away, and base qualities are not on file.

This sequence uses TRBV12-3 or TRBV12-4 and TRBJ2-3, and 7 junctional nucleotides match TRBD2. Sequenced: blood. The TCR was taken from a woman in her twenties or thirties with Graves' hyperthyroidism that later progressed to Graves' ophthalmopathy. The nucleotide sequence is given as TGTGCCAGTCGAAGCGGGGTCATGGATACGCAGTATTTT. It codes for CASRSGVMDTQYF.